These T cell receptor beta chains were read from a single sample in a study of blood T cell repertoires in COVID-19. Repertoires were generated with immunoSEQ multiplex PCR, while TCRdb's copy carries only in-frame clones and drops some. The sample contains over 250,000 clones, approximately 90% of which appear only once. The sequenced sample was PBMCs or T cells enriched from blood (not recorded which). Receptor source: a woman younger than 35 who had recovered from COVID-19. Both conserved end residues are part of each CDR3. The D gene is left open where the match is weak. Clone size is stated in some rows and not others, as once, few, many or a class when expanded.

V gene,clone size,J gene,D gene,CDR3 DNA,CDR3 protein
TRBV25-1,-,TRBJ1-3,-,TGTGCCAGCAGTGAATATTTGGCAGATAACACCATATATTTT,CASSEYLADNTIYF
TRBV5-1,-,TRBJ2-1,TRBD1,TGCGCCAGCAGCTTAGGATGGGACAGGGTCGACAATGAGCAGTTCTTC,CASSLGWDRVDNEQFF
TRBV10-3,-,TRBJ2-5,TRBD2,TGTGCCATCAGTGAACCCGGGACTAGCGCTCAAGAGACCCAGTACTTC,CAISEPGTSAQETQYF
TRBV6-5,-,TRBJ1-2,-,TGTGCCAGCAGTTACGGAGGGATTTATGGCTACACCTTC,CASSYGGIYGYTF
TRBV7-8,-,TRBJ1-5,TRBD1,TGTGCCAGCAGCACACGGGACAGCCCAAATAGCAATCAGCCCCAGCATTTT,CASSTRDSPNSNQPQHF
TRBV4-1,-,TRBJ1-2,-,TGCGCCAGCAGCCAAGTGGGCAGGGTATATGGCTACACCTTC,CASSQVGRVYGYTF
TRBV12-3/TRBV12-4,once,TRBJ1-2,-,TGTGCCAGCAGTTTAGCTAATCGGTATGGCTACACCTTC,CASSLANRYGYTF
TRBV5-1,-,TRBJ1-4,-,TGCGCCAGCAGCTTGGTAGGGGGTGCTAATGAAAAACTGTTTTTT,CASSLVGGANEKLFF
TRBV3-1/TRBV3-2,-,TRBJ1-1,TRBD1,TGTGCCAGCAGCCAACGGACAGGGGGTTACACTGAAGCTTTCTTT,CASSQRTGGYTEAFF
TRBV2,-,TRBJ2-3,TRBD2,TGTGCCAGCAGCGCCCTACTAGCGGGGGGGATAGATACGCAGTATTTT,CASSALLAGGIDTQYF
TRBV29-1,-,TRBJ2-7,TRBD1,TGCAGCGTTGTTGGGACAGCAACCTACGAGCAGTACTTC,CSVVGTATYEQYF
TRBV28,-,TRBJ1-5,TRBD1,TGTGCCAGCAGCCCGATTGGACAGGAGGTTCAGCCCCAGCATTTT,CASSPIGQEVQPQHF
TRBV24-1,-,TRBJ1-2,TRBD1,TGTGCCACCAGTGATTTAGGGGACAGCTATGGCTACACCTTC,CATSDLGDSYGYTF
TRBV7-8,-,TRBJ1-1,-,TGTGCCAGCAGCCTAACGACAGTCATGAACACTGAAGCTTTCTTT,CASSLTTVMNTEAFF
TRBV6-5,-,TRBJ2-5,-,TGTGCCAGCAGTTACTCTCAGGTTCGCGAGACCCAGTACTTC,CASSYSQVRETQYF
TRBV7-2,-,TRBJ1-1,-,TGTGCCAGCAGCTTTTCCGGAGCGAACACTGAAGCTTTCTTT,CASSFSGANTEAFF
TRBV2,-,TRBJ1-1,-,TGTGCCAGCAGTGAAGAGGTGGTGCGGGCTTTCTTT,CASSEEVVRAFF
TRBV6-1,-,TRBJ1-2,TRBD1,TGTGCCAGCAGTGAAGATTGGGGGACAGCAATATACTATGGCTACACCTTC,CASSEDWGTAIYYGYTF
TRBV6-5,-,TRBJ1-6,TRBD1,TGTGCCAGCAGTTACGTATCAGGGGGCGGTTCACCCCTCCACTTT,CASSYVSGGGSPLHF
TRBV29-1,-,TRBJ1-1,-,TGCAGCGTGGGGCGCAGGGGCCTATCTGAAGCTTTCTTT,CSVGRRGLSEAFF
TRBV6-5,-,TRBJ1-6,TRBD1,TGTGCCAGCAGTCCCGGGACAGGCCGTTCACCCCTCCACTTT,CASSPGTGRSPLHF
TRBV27,few,TRBJ2-3,TRBD2,TGTGCCACCGCCAGTGCGGGGGGGGGCACAGATACGCAGTATTTT,CATASAGGGTDTQYF
TRBV9,-,TRBJ1-2,-,TGTGCCAGATTAGCCCCGCGCTATGGCTACACCTTC,CARLAPRYGYTF
TRBV24-1,-,TRBJ1-2,TRBD1,TGTGCCACCAGTGATAAACAGGGGGCTGGGGGCTACACCTTC,CATSDKQGAGGYTF
TRBV5-1,-,TRBJ1-1,-,TGCGCCAGCAGCTTGGCGGCAGGGACAAACACTGAAGCTTTCTTT,CASSLAAGTNTEAFF
TRBV14,-,TRBJ2-2,TRBD1,TGTGCCAGCAGCCAGATAGTGGAACAGGGGGCCGGGGAGCTGTTTTTT,CASSQIVEQGAGELFF
TRBV2,-,TRBJ2-5,-,TGTGCCAGCAGTGAGCAGGGGCCGGAAGAGACCCAGTACTTC,CASSEQGPEETQYF